This T cell receptor (beta chain) originates from a study of Ad26.COV2.S vaccination and SARS-CoV-2 variants. Across the whole study: In the study, Ad26.COV2.S was injected intramuscularly once, or twice 56 days apart. Study-wide results and limits: Breadth measured for non-spike TCRs was similar across vaccine and placebo recipients.

With respect to this clone: The target antigen is unknown. A junction boundary mismatches the germline segment, possibly from a read error.

Assay used: immunoSEQ multiplex PCR; TCRdb lists only in-frame clones, some missing. The table includes some 480,000 clones, 70% to 90% detected once. The CDR3 totals 14 residues. Germline V gene sequence: CDR1 KGHSH, CDR2 LQKENI. Treatment denoted: over 15 received Ad26.COV2.S at low or high dose, single or two shots; about 5 received placebo; per-sample allocation not given. Day 63 following the first vaccine or placebo injection was when the samples were taken. The chain uses TRBV18 and TRBJ1-3, with TRBD1 as a possible D gene (5 bases). The sequence came from a person aged 18-60 years who received the Ad26.COV2.S COVID-19 vaccine or a placebo. Material: peripheral blood, obtained in a trial of Ad26.COV2.S vaccine versus placebo. The CDR3 coding sequence is TGTGCCAGCTCACCGGACAACTCTGGAAGCACCATATATTTT. Protein product: CASSPDNSGSTIYF.